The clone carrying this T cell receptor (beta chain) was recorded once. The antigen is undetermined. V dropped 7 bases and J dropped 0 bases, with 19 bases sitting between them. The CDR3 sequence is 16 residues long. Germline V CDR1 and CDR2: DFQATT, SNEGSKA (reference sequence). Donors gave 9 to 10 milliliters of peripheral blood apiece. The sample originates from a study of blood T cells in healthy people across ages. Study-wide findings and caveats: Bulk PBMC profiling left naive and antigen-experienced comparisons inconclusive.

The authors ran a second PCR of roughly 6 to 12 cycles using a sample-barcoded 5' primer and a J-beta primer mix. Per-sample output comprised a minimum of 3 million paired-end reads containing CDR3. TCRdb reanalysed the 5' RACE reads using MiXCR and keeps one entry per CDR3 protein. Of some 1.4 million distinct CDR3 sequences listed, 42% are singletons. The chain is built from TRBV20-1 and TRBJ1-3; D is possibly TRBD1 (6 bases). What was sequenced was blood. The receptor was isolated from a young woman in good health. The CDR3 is CSVIRPGQSSGNTIYF. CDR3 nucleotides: TGCAGTGTCATTAGGCCGGGACAAAGCTCTGGAAACACCATATATTTT.